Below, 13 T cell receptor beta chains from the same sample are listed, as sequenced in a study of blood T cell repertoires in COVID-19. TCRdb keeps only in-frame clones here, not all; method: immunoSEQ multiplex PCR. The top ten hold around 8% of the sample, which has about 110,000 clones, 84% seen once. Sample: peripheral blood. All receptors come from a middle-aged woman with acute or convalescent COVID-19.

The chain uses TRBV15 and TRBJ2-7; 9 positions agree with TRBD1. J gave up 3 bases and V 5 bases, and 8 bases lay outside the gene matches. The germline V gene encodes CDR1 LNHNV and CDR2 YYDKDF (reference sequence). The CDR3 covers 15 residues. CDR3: CATSLAGTGSYEQYF. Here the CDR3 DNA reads TGTGCCACCAGCCTAGCCGGGACAGGGAGCTACGAGCAGTACTTC.

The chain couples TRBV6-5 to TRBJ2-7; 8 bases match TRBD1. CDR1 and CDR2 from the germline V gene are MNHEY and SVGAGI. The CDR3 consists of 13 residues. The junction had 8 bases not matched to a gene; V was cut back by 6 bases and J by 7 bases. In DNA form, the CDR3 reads TGTGCCAGCAGCTCGGACAGGGTAGCTGAGCAGTACTTC. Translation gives CASSSDRVAEQYF.

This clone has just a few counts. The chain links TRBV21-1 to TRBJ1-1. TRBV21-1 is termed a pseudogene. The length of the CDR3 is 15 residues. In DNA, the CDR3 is TGTGCCAGCATCGAGGGAAGCGGCTCAAACACTGAAGCTTTCTTT. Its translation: CASIEGSGSNTEAFF.

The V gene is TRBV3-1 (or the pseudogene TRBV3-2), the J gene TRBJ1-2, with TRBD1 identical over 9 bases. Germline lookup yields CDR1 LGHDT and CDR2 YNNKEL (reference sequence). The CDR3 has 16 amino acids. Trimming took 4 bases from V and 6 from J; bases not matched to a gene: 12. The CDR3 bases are TGTGCCAGCAGCCTCTATACCGGGACAGGGCGGAATGGCTACACCTTC. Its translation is CASSLYTGTGRNGYTF.

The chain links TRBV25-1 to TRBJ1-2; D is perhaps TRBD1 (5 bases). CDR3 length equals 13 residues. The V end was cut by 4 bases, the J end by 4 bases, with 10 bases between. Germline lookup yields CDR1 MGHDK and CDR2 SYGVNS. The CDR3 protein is CASSARRGYGYTF. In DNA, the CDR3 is TGTGCCAGCAGTGCTCGAAGGGGCTATGGCTACACCTTC.

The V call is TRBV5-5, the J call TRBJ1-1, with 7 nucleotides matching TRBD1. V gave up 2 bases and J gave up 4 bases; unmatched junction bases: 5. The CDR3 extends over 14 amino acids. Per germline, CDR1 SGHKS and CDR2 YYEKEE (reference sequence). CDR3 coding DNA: TGTGCCAGCAGCTTAACAGGGGCTGGCACTGAAGCTTTCTTT. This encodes CASSLTGAGTEAFF.

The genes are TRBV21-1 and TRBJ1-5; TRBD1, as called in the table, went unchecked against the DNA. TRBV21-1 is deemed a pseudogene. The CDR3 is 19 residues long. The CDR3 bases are TGTGCCAGCAGCAAAGAGGGGACAGGGAACTCCTATAGCAATCAGCCCCAGCATTTT. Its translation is CASSKEGTGNSYSNQPQHF.

The CDR3 DNA follows: TGTGCCAGCAGCTTTGAGCCGACAGGGGGTTTTGATGGCTACACCTTC. Translated, it gives CASSFEPTGGFDGYTF. The rearrangement links TRBV5-4 to TRBJ1-2, with 9 bases fitting TRBD1. Germline assignment: CDR1 SGHNT and CDR2 YYREEE (reference sequence). The CDR3 is 16 residues long. Trimming cost V 2 bases and J 6 bases; bases outside gene matches: 11.

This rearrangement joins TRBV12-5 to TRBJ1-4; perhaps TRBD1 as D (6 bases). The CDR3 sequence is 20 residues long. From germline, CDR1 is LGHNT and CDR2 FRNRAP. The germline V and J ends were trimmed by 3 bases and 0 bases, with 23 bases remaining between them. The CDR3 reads CASGFQLAPTGYATNEKLFF. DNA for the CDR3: TGTGCTAGTGGTTTCCAACTCGCCCCGACAGGATATGCAACTAATGAAAAACTGTTTTTT. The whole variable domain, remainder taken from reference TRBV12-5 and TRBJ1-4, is DARVTQTPRHKVTEMGQEVTMRCQPILGHNTVFWYRQTMMQGLELLAYFRNRAPLDDSGMPKDRFSAEMPDATLATLKIQPSEPRDSAVYFCASGFQLAPTGYATNEKLFFGSGTQLSVL.

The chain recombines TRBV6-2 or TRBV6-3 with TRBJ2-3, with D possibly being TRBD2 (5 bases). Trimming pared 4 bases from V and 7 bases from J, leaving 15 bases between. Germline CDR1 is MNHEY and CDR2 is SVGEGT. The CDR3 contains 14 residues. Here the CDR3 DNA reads TGTGCCAGCAGTTCCGGGATAGCCTCAAATACGCAGTATTTT. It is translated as CASSSGIASNTQYF.

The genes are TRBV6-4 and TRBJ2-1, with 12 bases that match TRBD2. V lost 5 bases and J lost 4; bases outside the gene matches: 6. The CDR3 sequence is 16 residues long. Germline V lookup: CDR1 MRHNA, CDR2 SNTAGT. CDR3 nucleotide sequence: TGTGCCAGCAGTCCCCGAGGACTAGCGGGATACAATGAGCAGTTCTTC. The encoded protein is CASSPRGLAGYNEQFF.

The CDR3 spells CASIPPTGGVTEAFF. The DNA of the CDR3 is TGTGCCAGCATTCCACCGACAGGGGGAGTGACTGAAGCTTTCTTT. This rearrangement joins TRBV6-5 to TRBJ1-1; 9 bases align to TRBD1. The CDR3 is 15 amino acids. The germline CDR1 and CDR2 sequences are MNHEY and SVGAGI. J lost 5 bases, V lost 7 bases, and 11 bases had no gene match.

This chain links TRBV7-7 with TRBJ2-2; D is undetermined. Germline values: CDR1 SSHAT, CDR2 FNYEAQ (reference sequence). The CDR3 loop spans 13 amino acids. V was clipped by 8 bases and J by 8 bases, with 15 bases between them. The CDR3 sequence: CASAHEKFGELFF. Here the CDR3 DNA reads TGTGCCAGCGCCCACGAGAAGTTTGGGGAGCTGTTTTTT. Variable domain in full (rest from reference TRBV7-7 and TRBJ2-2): GAGVSQSPRYKVTKRGQDVTLRCDPISSHATLYWYQQALGQGPEFLTYFNYEAQPDKSGLPSDRFSAERPEGSISTLTIQRTEQRDSAMYRCASAHEKFGELFFGEGSRLTVL.